This TCR beta chain was found in a study of shared clonotypes between healthy human individuals. This CDR3 is 14 amino acids long. The trim removed 0 bases at V and 8 bases at J, leaving 7 bases unmatched. Germline CDR1 and CDR2: SGDLS and YYNGEE. Original processing notes: In the immunoSEQ data, sequences were junction-only and lacked quality scores, so filtering differed. The protocol was immunoSEQ multiplex PCR, while the TCRdb copy is restricted to in-frame clones and leaves out a portion. D and trimming were read from the DNA, whereas the V and J calls and clone size are those reported in that table. The sample carries about 1 million clones, approximately 76% recorded once.

This rearrangement joins TRBV9 to TRBJ2-7; 8 bases map to TRBD1. Sequenced input: memory CD4+ T cells sorted from blood. Noted subset: CD45RA-negative fraction. The sequence was collected from a man between 18 and 29 years old in good health. For the CDR3, the DNA is TGTGCCAGCAGCGTAGCTCAGGCAGGGGGCAAGCAGTACTTC. It yields the protein CASSVAQAGGKQYF.